The rows below give T cell receptor beta chains drawn from one sample of a study of technical replicates of blood from several donors. The table came from immunoSEQ multiplex PCR; TCRdb's copy has only in-frame clones and leaves some out. The sample has 64,000 or so clones, approximately 86% seen once. The material sequenced was PBMCs. These receptors all come from a human donor in good health. Some clones in this sample may be carry-over from other donors' samples. The CDR3 runs from the conserved cysteine through the conserved F or W. A D gene is named only where the DNA matches it firmly. Not every row has a clone size; where given, it reads once, few, many or a size class.

cdr3_nt	cdr3_aa	d_call	v_call	j_call	clone_size
TGTGCCAGCAGCTCCCCGGGAGGTATTGAGCAGTTCTTC	CASSSPGGIEQFF	TRBD2	TRBV7-9	TRBJ2-1	-
TGTGCCAGCAGTGGGGGGCAGGGGCCTAATGAAAAACTGTTTTTT	CASSGGQGPNEKLFF	-	TRBV25-1	TRBJ1-4	-
TGTGCCAGCAGTGAAGCAGCGGGGGGGCAAGAGACCCAGTACTTC	CASSEAAGGQETQYF	TRBD2	TRBV6-1	TRBJ2-5	few
TGTGCCAGCAGCCAAGACATGGTGCTAGCGGGACACCAAGAGACCCAGTACTTC	CASSQDMVLAGHQETQYF	TRBD2	TRBV4-2	TRBJ2-5	-
TGTGCCAGCAGGAAACTCGTCGATACGCAGTATTTT	CASRKLVDTQYF	-	TRBV7-2	TRBJ2-3	-
TGTGCCAGCAGCCCGACAGGAGCATGGAGAGAGACCCAGTACTTC	CASSPTGAWRETQYF	-	TRBV11-1	TRBJ2-5	-
TGTGCCAGCAGCTTGGGACTGAACAATGAGCAGTTCTTC	CASSLGLNNEQFF	-	TRBV5-6	TRBJ2-1	-
TGTGCCAGCAGCGCAGCGACAGGGCTAGTGTATGGCTACACCTTC	CASSAATGLVYGYTF	TRBD1	TRBV16	TRBJ1-2	once
TGCGCCAGCACCCCCGGATGGGGGGGGCTTTCTAACTATGGCTACACCTTC	CASTPGWGGLSNYGYTF	-	TRBV5-1	TRBJ1-2	-
TGTGCCAGCGATAAAGGGGGCGGGGTAGTTGCTGAGCAGTTCTTC	CASDKGGGVVAEQFF	-	TRBV9	TRBJ2-1	-
TGCGCCAGCAGCCAGAGGTCCCAGGGGGCAGATGGAAACACCATATATTTT	CASSQRSQGADGNTIYF	TRBD1	TRBV4-1	TRBJ1-3	-
TGCGCCAGCAGCTTGGCGGGTCTCCGGGATTCACCCCTCCACTTT	CASSLAGLRDSPLHF	-	TRBV5-1	TRBJ1-6	-
TGTGCCAGCGGGGGGAGCGGGGGGTACCAAGAGACCCAGTACTTC	CASGGSGGYQETQYF	TRBD2	TRBV9	TRBJ2-5	-
TGTGCCAGCAGGACCGGGACAGGGGATCAGCCCCAGCATTTT	CASRTGTGDQPQHF	TRBD1	TRBV2	TRBJ1-5	-
TGCAGTGCTAGAGATATAGGAGGGGGCGTCTTC	CSARDIGGGVF	TRBD1	TRBV20-1	TRBJ1-2	once
TGTGCCAGCAGCCCCAGGCGCGGGGAGCTGTTTTTT	CASSPRRGELFF	-	TRBV7-9	TRBJ2-2	-
TGCGCCAGCAGCCAAGGCGACAGGGCCGGCGCTGAAGCTTTCTTT	CASSQGDRAGAEAFF	TRBD1	TRBV4-1	TRBJ1-1	-
TGTGCCAGCAGTTTCTTACAGAACTATGGCTACACCTTC	CASSFLQNYGYTF	-	TRBV28	TRBJ1-2	-
TGTGCCAGCAGCTTAGGATTAGGGGGCTCTGGAAACACCATATATTTT	CASSLGLGGSGNTIYF	-	TRBV7-8	TRBJ1-3	-
TGTGCCAGCTCACCAGACAGGAGAAGGGGGTCCGGGGAGCTGTTTTTT	CASSPDRRRGSGELFF	-	TRBV18	TRBJ2-2	-
TGTGCCAGCAGTGAAAGGGACAGGGGTGAAGCTTTCTTT	CASSERDRGEAFF	TRBD1	TRBV2	TRBJ1-1	-
TGTGCCAGCAGCCCCGGGACTAGCGGGACCACCGGGGAGCTGTTTTTT	CASSPGTSGTTGELFF	TRBD2	TRBV13	TRBJ2-2	few
TGTGCCAGCAGCGCGGGAAGGACGGGGGGGGAAAAACTGTTTTTT	CASSAGRTGGEKLFF	-	TRBV9	TRBJ1-4	-
TGTGCCAGCAGTGTCAGTGGGAGGGGGACCTACGAGCAGTACTTC	CASSVSGRGTYEQYF	-	TRBV6-1	TRBJ2-7	-
TGCGCCAGCAGCCGAGGGAACACTGAAGCTTTCTTT	CASSRGNTEAFF	-	TRBV5-1	TRBJ1-1	few
TGCGCCAGCAGCAAAAGTCCGCGGGGGGAGACCCAGTACTTC	CASSKSPRGETQYF	TRBD2	TRBV5-1	TRBJ2-5	-
TGTGCCAGCAGCTCCCGGACTAGCTACGAGCAGTACTTC	CASSSRTSYEQYF	TRBD2	TRBV7-8	TRBJ2-7	few
TGCGCCAGCAGCTTCTTGGGGGCTTATAATTCACCCCTCCACTTT	CASSFLGAYNSPLHF	-	TRBV5-1	TRBJ1-6	few
TGTGCCAGCTCGAAAACAGGGACACAAGAGACCCAGTACTTC	CASSKTGTQETQYF	-	TRBV4-2	TRBJ2-5	-
TGTGCCAGCAGTGAGGACAGCCTATATGAAAAACTGTTTTTT	CASSEDSLYEKLFF	-	TRBV2	TRBJ1-4	-
TGTGCCAGCAGTTCGCCGCGACTAGATACTGCCTACGAGCAGTACTTC	CASSSPRLDTAYEQYF	-	TRBV28	TRBJ2-7	-
TGCAGCGTTGAAGATCGAAGGGGTAAGAACACTGAAGCTTTCTTT	CSVEDRRGKNTEAFF	-	TRBV29-1	TRBJ1-1	-
TGTGCCAGCAGCTTACCATACAGGGACGAGCAGTACTTC	CASSLPYRDEQYF	-	TRBV11-3	TRBJ2-7	-
TGCGCCAGCAGCCTAGACCATAATACTTCACCCCTCCACTTT	CASSLDHNTSPLHF	-	TRBV5-1	TRBJ1-6	-
TGTGCCAGCTCACCTCTAGCGGGAGGTTCAGAGACCCAGTACTTC	CASSPLAGGSETQYF	TRBD2	TRBV18	TRBJ2-5	-
TGTGCCAGCCAGAGACAGGGGGCCACCGGGGAGCTGTTTTTT	CASQRQGATGELFF	TRBD1	TRBV19	TRBJ2-2	once
TGTGCCAGCTCACCAAATACAGCTATGAACACTGAAGCTTTCTTT	CASSPNTAMNTEAFF	-	TRBV18	TRBJ1-1	-
TGTGCCAGCAGCCCTCAGACAGGGATCAGTAACAATGAGCAGTTCTTC	CASSPQTGISNNEQFF	TRBD1	TRBV7-3	TRBJ2-1	-
TGTGCCAGCAGTTACGGGACAGATCGCAATCAGCCCCAGCATTTT	CASSYGTDRNQPQHF	TRBD1	TRBV6-5	TRBJ1-5	-
TGCGCCAGCAGCCCGGATACTAGTCGAGGAATCGAGCAGTACTTC	CASSPDTSRGIEQYF	-	TRBV5-1	TRBJ2-7	few
TGCGCCAGCAGCCAAGGGGGACAGTCCTACGAGCAGTACTTC	CASSQGGQSYEQYF	TRBD1	TRBV4-1	TRBJ2-7	-
TGTGCCAGCAGCCTGCGTCCAGGCCTCTCTGGAAACACCATATATTTT	CASSLRPGLSGNTIYF	-	TRBV5-6	TRBJ1-3	few
TGTGCCAGCAGCCAGGGGACAGGGTATAATTCACCCCTCCACTTT	CASSQGTGYNSPLHF	TRBD1	TRBV7-2	TRBJ1-6	-
TGTGCCAGCAGTACGGGGATGGATCAGACTGAAGCTTTCTTT	CASSTGMDQTEAFF	-	TRBV5-4	TRBJ1-1	few
TGTGCCACCAGCAGTGGGACAGGGGTATCACCCCTCCACTTT	CATSSGTGVSPLHF	TRBD1	TRBV15	TRBJ1-6	-
TGTGCTAGTGGGGGGGCCGCGAACACCGGGGAGCTGTTTTTT	CASGGAANTGELFF	-	TRBV12-5	TRBJ2-2	-
TGTGCCATCAGTGGGGGACAGGGGTCGAGTTCCTACGAGCAGTACTTC	CAISGGQGSSSYEQYF	TRBD1	TRBV10-3	TRBJ2-7	-
TGTGCCTGGAGTGTACGGACAGGGGTGTATCAGCCCCAGCATTTT	CAWSVRTGVYQPQHF	TRBD1	TRBV30	TRBJ1-5	-
TGTGCCAGCAGCTTGGTTGGAGGATTGGCAGATACGCAGTATTTT	CASSLVGGLADTQYF	-	TRBV5-4	TRBJ2-3	-
TGCGCCAGCAGTGCATCAGTTACCAATCAGCCCCAGCATTTT	CASSASVTNQPQHF	-	TRBV10-2	TRBJ1-5	-
TGTGCCAGCAGCTTAAACAGCGGTGAAAAACTGTTTTTT	CASSLNSGEKLFF	-	TRBV7-9	TRBJ1-4	-
TGTGCCAGCAGGGGGGACAGGCTCTATGGCTACACCTTC	CASRGDRLYGYTF	TRBD1	TRBV6-5	TRBJ1-2	-
TGTGCCAGCAGTCAACAGGGGGGTTACAGTGAGCAGTTCTTC	CASSQQGGYSEQFF	TRBD1	TRBV27	TRBJ2-1	-
TGTGCCAGCAGTGAACAGGGGGCCTACGAGCAGTACTTC	CASSEQGAYEQYF	TRBD1	TRBV2	TRBJ2-7	-
TGTGCCAGCAGCCTGGGGCAGGCTGGCGGGGCGGGTTGTGTGTTC	CASSLGQAGGAGCVF	-	TRBV5-5	TRBJ2-7	-
TGCGCCAGCAGCTTGATTCAGGGATCTAACTATGGCTACACCTTC	CASSLIQGSNYGYTF	-	TRBV5-1	TRBJ1-2	-
TGCGCCAGCAGCCAAAGCGGATTATCCTACGAGCAGTACTTC	CASSQSGLSYEQYF	-	TRBV4-3	TRBJ2-7	-
TGCGCCAGCAGCTTGGGGCTAGCGGGGGGCACCTCCTACGAGCAGTACTTC	CASSLGLAGGTSYEQYF	TRBD2	TRBV5-1	TRBJ2-7	-
TGCGCCAGCAGGGTGGCGGTTACCTCCTACAATGAGCAGTTCTTC	CASRVAVTSYNEQFF	-	TRBV5-1	TRBJ2-1	-
TGCGCCAGCAGCCAAGATCCTCTAGAAGTAGCTTTCTTT	CASSQDPLEVAFF	-	TRBV4-1	TRBJ1-1	-